This is a list of T cell receptor beta chains from one sample in a study of CD8+ T cells in alopecia areata. Profiling relied on immunoSEQ multiplex PCR, and the TCRdb table lists in-frame clones only, not all of them. The repertoire holds roughly 200,000 clones, with around 63% as singletons. The sample was CD4+ T cells sorted from blood, taken at week 0. Receptors were obtained from a human donor with alopecia areata. Each CDR3 is given with its conserved first and last residue. The D gene is left open where the match is weak. Size is omitted from some rows. Given values are once, few, many or a class for expanded clones.

v_gene: TRBV15; d_gene: NA; abundance: NA; j_gene: TRBJ2-1; CDR3nt: TGTGCCACCAGCATGGGGCAGCGAAGGAATGAGCAGTTCTTC; CDR3aa: CATSMGQRRNEQFF
v_gene: TRBV29-1; d_gene: TRBD1; abundance: few; j_gene: TRBJ1-2; CDR3nt: TGCAGCGTCCCCCCGGGACAGGGAAACTATGGCTACACCTTC; CDR3aa: CSVPPGQGNYGYTF
v_gene: TRBV25-1; d_gene: TRBD1; abundance: NA; j_gene: TRBJ2-5; CDR3nt: TGTGCCAGCAGTGCCGGGACAGGGTTCGAGACCCAGTACTTC; CDR3aa: CASSAGTGFETQYF
v_gene: TRBV29-1; d_gene: NA; abundance: NA; j_gene: TRBJ1-1; CDR3nt: TGCAGCGTTGTGGGAGGTATGAACACTGAAGCTTTCTTT; CDR3aa: CSVVGGMNTEAFF
v_gene: TRBV27; d_gene: TRBD2; abundance: NA; j_gene: TRBJ2-3; CDR3nt: TGTGCCAGCAGTTTCGGTCATAAGGGAGGGGTTTTGTACACAGATACGCAGTATTTT; CDR3aa: CASSFGHKGGVLYTDTQYF
v_gene: TRBV23-1; d_gene: NA; abundance: few; j_gene: TRBJ1-2; CDR3nt: TGCGCCAGCAGTCAGCGCACAAACTATGGCTACACCTTC; CDR3aa: CASSQRTNYGYTF
v_gene: TRBV4-3; d_gene: NA; abundance: NA; j_gene: TRBJ2-3; CDR3nt: TGCGCCAGCAGCCAAGATCTCACACCTTCTAGCACAGATACGCAGTATTTT; CDR3aa: CASSQDLTPSSTDTQYF
v_gene: TRBV11-3; d_gene: TRBD1; abundance: once; j_gene: TRBJ2-4; CDR3nt: TGTGCCAGCAGGGACAGGGTTGAAAACATTCAGTACTTC; CDR3aa: CASRDRVENIQYF
v_gene: TRBV6-5; d_gene: TRBD1; abundance: NA; j_gene: TRBJ2-3; CDR3nt: TGTGCCAGCAGTCAGACAGGGGGCGAAGATACGCAGTATTTT; CDR3aa: CASSQTGGEDTQYF
v_gene: TRBV5-1; d_gene: NA; abundance: NA; j_gene: TRBJ2-2; CDR3nt: TGCGCCAGCAGCTTCATGCCCTCCCTGGACGGGGAGCTGTTTTTT; CDR3aa: CASSFMPSLDGELFF
v_gene: TRBV29-1; d_gene: NA; abundance: NA; j_gene: TRBJ1-2; CDR3nt: TGCAGCGTTGTAGGGGAGTACGGCTACACCTTC; CDR3aa: CSVVGEYGYTF
v_gene: TRBV30; d_gene: NA; abundance: NA; j_gene: TRBJ1-4; CDR3nt: TGTGCCTGGAGCGACACAGGACACCGCTTTGTCTTTTTT; CDR3aa: CAWSDTGHRFVFF
v_gene: TRBV30; d_gene: NA; abundance: NA; j_gene: TRBJ1-2; CDR3nt: TGTGCCTGGAGTGTAAGGGCCGTCAGGGCAACTTATGGCTACACCTTC; CDR3aa: CAWSVRAVRATYGYTF
v_gene: TRBV5-6; d_gene: NA; abundance: NA; j_gene: TRBJ1-1; CDR3nt: TGTGCCAGCAGCTTGGTCTCGAACACTGAAGCTTTCTTT; CDR3aa: CASSLVSNTEAFF
v_gene: TRBV29-1; d_gene: NA; abundance: NA; j_gene: TRBJ1-1; CDR3nt: TGCAGCGTGACAGGCATGAACACTGAAGCTTTCTTT; CDR3aa: CSVTGMNTEAFF
v_gene: TRBV29-1; d_gene: NA; abundance: NA; j_gene: TRBJ2-5; CDR3nt: TGCAGCGCTGACAGAGCGGAAGAGACCCAGTACTTC; CDR3aa: CSADRAEETQYF
v_gene: TRBV15; d_gene: NA; abundance: NA; j_gene: TRBJ2-7; CDR3nt: TGTGCCACCAGCAGGGACAGAGAGATCGAGCAGTACTTC; CDR3aa: CATSRDREIEQYF
v_gene: TRBV6-5; d_gene: NA; abundance: once; j_gene: TRBJ2-2; CDR3nt: TGTGCCACCTTCACCACCGGGCCTCCTATCGGGGAGCTGTTTTTT; CDR3aa: CATFTTGPPIGELFF
v_gene: TRBV30; d_gene: TRBD1; abundance: NA; j_gene: TRBJ2-7; CDR3nt: TGTGCCTGGAGTGGTCGGACAGGGCGTCCCTCCTACGAGCAGTACTTC; CDR3aa: CAWSGRTGRPSYEQYF
v_gene: TRBV4-3; d_gene: NA; abundance: many; j_gene: TRBJ2-1; CDR3nt: TGCGCCAGCAGCCAAGATCTATTTGGGGAGAGGATCTTC; CDR3aa: CASSQDLFGERIF
v_gene: TRBV29-1; d_gene: TRBD1; abundance: few; j_gene: TRBJ1-6; CDR3nt: TGCAGCGTGCGACAGGGTTCGGATTCACCCCTCCACTTT; CDR3aa: CSVRQGSDSPLHF
v_gene: TRBV9; d_gene: NA; abundance: NA; j_gene: TRBJ2-5; CDR3nt: TGTGCCAGCAGCAAAGAGGTCTCGGGGACCCAGTACTTC; CDR3aa: CASSKEVSGTQYF
v_gene: TRBV29-1; d_gene: NA; abundance: NA; j_gene: TRBJ1-2; CDR3nt: TGCAGCGGAGGTAGTGGCTACACCTTC; CDR3aa: CSGGSGYTF
v_gene: TRBV11-2; d_gene: NA; abundance: NA; j_gene: TRBJ2-4; CDR3nt: TGTGCCAGCAGCTTAGGAGGGGGGAAAAACATTCAGTACTTC; CDR3aa: CASSLGGGKNIQYF
v_gene: TRBV11-1; d_gene: NA; abundance: NA; j_gene: TRBJ2-3; CDR3nt: TGTGCCAGCTCCGGTCAGAGGTCCACAGATACGCAGTATTTT; CDR3aa: CASSGQRSTDTQYF
v_gene: TRBV29-1; d_gene: NA; abundance: NA; j_gene: TRBJ2-7; CDR3nt: TGCAGCGTCGTTGGGGTCTCCTACGAGCAGTACTTC; CDR3aa: CSVVGVSYEQYF
v_gene: TRBV7-2; d_gene: NA; abundance: few; j_gene: TRBJ2-3; CDR3nt: TGTGCCAGCAGCTTAGGCTTCGCAGATACGCAGTATTTT; CDR3aa: CASSLGFADTQYF
v_gene: TRBV30; d_gene: TRBD1; abundance: NA; j_gene: TRBJ1-4; CDR3nt: TGTGCCTGGGGCGGACAGGTCGGAAAACTGTTTTTT; CDR3aa: CAWGGQVGKLFF
v_gene: TRBV4-3; d_gene: NA; abundance: few; j_gene: TRBJ1-2; CDR3nt: TGCGCCAGCAGCCAAGAGACGGGCGGCTATGGCTACACCTTC; CDR3aa: CASSQETGGYGYTF
v_gene: TRBV29-1; d_gene: TRBD1; abundance: NA; j_gene: TRBJ2-3; CDR3nt: TGCAGCGTTGAAGATGCCGTCAGGTGGTCCCGGGGACAGGGGTCTTCCTTCCGCACAGATACGCAGTATTTT; CDR3aa: CSVEDAVRWSRGQGSSFRTDTQYF
v_gene: TRBV27; d_gene: NA; abundance: NA; j_gene: TRBJ1-5; CDR3nt: TGTGCCAGCGGACTTAGCAATCAGCCCCAGCATTTT; CDR3aa: CASGLSNQPQHF
v_gene: TRBV7-2; d_gene: NA; abundance: few; j_gene: TRBJ1-2; CDR3nt: TGTGCCAGCAGCTTAGACCACTATGGCTACACCTTC; CDR3aa: CASSLDHYGYTF
v_gene: TRBV7-2; d_gene: NA; abundance: NA; j_gene: TRBJ1-6; CDR3nt: TGTGCCAGCAGCTTAGAGGACAGCGTACATTCACCCCTCCACTTT; CDR3aa: CASSLEDSVHSPLHF
v_gene: TRBV29-1; d_gene: NA; abundance: many; j_gene: TRBJ2-1; CDR3nt: TGCAGCGAGGGGAAGGGGAGTGAGCAGTTCTTC; CDR3aa: CSEGKGSEQFF
v_gene: TRBV15; d_gene: TRBD1; abundance: few; j_gene: TRBJ1-1; CDR3nt: TGTGCCACCAGCAGAGAAAGGGACAGGAACACTGAAGCTTTCTTT; CDR3aa: CATSRERDRNTEAFF
v_gene: TRBV25-1; d_gene: NA; abundance: NA; j_gene: TRBJ1-6; CDR3nt: TGTGCCAGCAGTGATACGTCCTTGGGGGCCGCCTATAATTCACCCCTCCACTTT; CDR3aa: CASSDTSLGAAYNSPLHF
v_gene: TRBV29-1; d_gene: NA; abundance: NA; j_gene: TRBJ1-2; CDR3nt: TGCAGCGTGAGCGACTTGGGGGGCTACACCTTC; CDR3aa: CSVSDLGGYTF
v_gene: TRBV29-1; d_gene: NA; abundance: NA; j_gene: TRBJ2-1; CDR3nt: TGCAGCTCTGATACCACCTACAATGAGCAGTTCTTC; CDR3aa: CSSDTTYNEQFF
v_gene: TRBV6-6; d_gene: NA; abundance: NA; j_gene: TRBJ1-5; CDR3nt: TGTGCCAGCAGTTACTCGGGTATAAATCAGCCCCAGCATTTT; CDR3aa: CASSYSGINQPQHF
v_gene: TRBV20-1; d_gene: NA; abundance: NA; j_gene: TRBJ2-7; CDR3nt: TGCAGTGCGGAAGGATACTACGAGCAGTACTTC; CDR3aa: CSAEGYYEQYF
v_gene: TRBV25-1; d_gene: NA; abundance: NA; j_gene: TRBJ1-1; CDR3nt: TGTGCCAGCAGATACGACAGCCCGAACACTGAAGCTTTCTTT; CDR3aa: CASRYDSPNTEAFF
v_gene: TRBV4-3; d_gene: TRBD1; abundance: few; j_gene: TRBJ1-1; CDR3nt: TGCGCCAGCAGCCAAGGACAGGGAGGTCGTGAAGCTTTCTTT; CDR3aa: CASSQGQGGREAFF
v_gene: TRBV27; d_gene: TRBD1; abundance: NA; j_gene: TRBJ1-1; CDR3nt: TGTGCCAGCAGTTTTAACAGGGGAAGGACTGAAGCTTTCTTT; CDR3aa: CASSFNRGRTEAFF
v_gene: TRBV18; d_gene: NA; abundance: NA; j_gene: TRBJ2-5; CDR3nt: TGTGCCAGCTCACCCACTAGGTCGGAGACCCAGTACTTC; CDR3aa: CASSPTRSETQYF
v_gene: TRBV5-6; d_gene: NA; abundance: NA; j_gene: TRBJ2-7; CDR3nt: TGTGCCAGCAGCCGCCGTTCCTACGAGCAGTACTTC; CDR3aa: CASSRRSYEQYF